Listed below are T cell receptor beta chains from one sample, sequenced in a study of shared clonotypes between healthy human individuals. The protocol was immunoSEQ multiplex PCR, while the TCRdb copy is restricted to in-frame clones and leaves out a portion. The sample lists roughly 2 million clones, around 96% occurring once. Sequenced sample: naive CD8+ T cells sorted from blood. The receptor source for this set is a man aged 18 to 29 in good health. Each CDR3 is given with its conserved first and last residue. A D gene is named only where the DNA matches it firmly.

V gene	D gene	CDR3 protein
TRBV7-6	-	CASSSHPGYEQYF
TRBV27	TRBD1	CASSGGTTGDGYTF
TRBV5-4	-	CASSLTPNTQYF
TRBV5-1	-	CASSDGTGETQYF
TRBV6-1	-	CASSVSYEQYF
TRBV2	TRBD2	CASSESGGREYEQYF
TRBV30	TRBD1	CAWSADRGTEAFF
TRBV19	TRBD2	CASSLAGYQETQYF
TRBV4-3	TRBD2	CASSPIWGTSGSIPYNEQFF
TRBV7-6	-	CASSLWEDHSYEQYF
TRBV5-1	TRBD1	CASSLAGTGSEAFF
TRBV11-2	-	CASFESPKGQETQYF
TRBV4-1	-	CASSQPGNLYEQYF
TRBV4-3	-	CASSQVQGEAVQFF
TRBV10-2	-	CASRGGDGYTF
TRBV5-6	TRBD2	CASSSGLVIETQYF
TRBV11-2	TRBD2	CASSLGRLASGDQETQYF
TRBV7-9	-	CASSGNSYEQYF
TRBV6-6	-	CASSQWDVSHEQYF
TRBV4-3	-	CASSQDFLGWNTEAFF
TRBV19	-	CASSWTTDNYEQYF
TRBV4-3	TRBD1	CASSQETGWGYTF
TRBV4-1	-	CASSLQGTFTEAFF
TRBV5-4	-	CASSFQGPDTQYF
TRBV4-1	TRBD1	CASSQEDRAETQYF
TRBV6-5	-	CASRKWTVMNTEAFF
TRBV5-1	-	CASSPSGLNTEAFF
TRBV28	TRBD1	CASTTGTGGAELFF
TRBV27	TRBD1	CASSVTGGASYEQYF
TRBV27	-	CASSFGLVNQPQHF
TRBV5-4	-	CASSFRGAVEQFF
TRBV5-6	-	CASSSAGYGTGELFF
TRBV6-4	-	CASSQGSSYNSPLHF
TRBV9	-	CASSVGVGAYEQYF
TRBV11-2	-	CASSKERVSGSPLHF
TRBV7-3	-	CASSPDSSYEQYF
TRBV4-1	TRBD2	CASSQYPGLAGAPNEQYF
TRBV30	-	CAWGRGWGGQETQYF
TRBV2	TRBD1	CASKAPPGTGNGELFF
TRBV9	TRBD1	CASSAPGGTGELFF
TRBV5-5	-	CASSLTGANYGYTF
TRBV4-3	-	CASSQELGLARPTDTQYF
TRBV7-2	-	CASSLLARDVDYTF
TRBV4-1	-	CASSHASSYNEQFF
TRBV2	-	CASNGQHYEQYF
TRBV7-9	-	CASSSQGSHEQYF
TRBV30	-	CAWSSGPYTGELFF
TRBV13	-	CASSTSSAAESVF
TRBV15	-	CATSRDVGDQETQYF
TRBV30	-	CAWSGVGPLGTDTQYF
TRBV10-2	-	CATWSSYYNEQFF
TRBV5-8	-	CASSFLSEGGQETQYF
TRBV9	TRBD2	CASSVGSGVTGELFF
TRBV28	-	CASRQGGNYGYTF